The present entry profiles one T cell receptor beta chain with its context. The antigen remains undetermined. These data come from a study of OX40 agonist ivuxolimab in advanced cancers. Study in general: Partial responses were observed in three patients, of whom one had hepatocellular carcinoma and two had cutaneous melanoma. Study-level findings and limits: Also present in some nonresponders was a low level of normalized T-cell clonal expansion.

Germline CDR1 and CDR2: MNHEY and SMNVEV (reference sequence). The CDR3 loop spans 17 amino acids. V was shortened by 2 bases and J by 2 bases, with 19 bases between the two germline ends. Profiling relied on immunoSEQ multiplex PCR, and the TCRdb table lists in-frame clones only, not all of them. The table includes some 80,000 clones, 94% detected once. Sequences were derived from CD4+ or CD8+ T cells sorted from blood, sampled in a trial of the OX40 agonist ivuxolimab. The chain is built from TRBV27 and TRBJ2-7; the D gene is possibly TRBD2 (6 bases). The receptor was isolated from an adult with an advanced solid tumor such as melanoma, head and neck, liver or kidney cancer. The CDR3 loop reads CASSLGGGDLVPYEQYF. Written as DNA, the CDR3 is TGTGCCAGCAGTTTAGGCGGCGGGGACCTGGTCCCCTACGAGCAGTACTTC.